One and the same sample provided the 25 T cell receptor beta chains below, sequenced in a study of PD-L1 blockade in urothelial cancer. Profiled with immunoSEQ multiplex PCR; TCRdb holds only in-frame clones, not every one. The sample records tens of thousands of clones, around 80% being singletons. The sample consisted of PBMCs, taken around atezolizumab (anti-PD-L1) treatment. All receptors come from a man between 70 and 80 years old with urothelial cancer.

This clone was detected only once. The rearrangement links TRBV7-6 to TRBJ2-2; no clear D gene. Trimming took off 5 bases at V and 5 bases at J, with 9 bases between the two ends. Germline V lookup: CDR1 SGHVS, CDR2 FNYEAQ. The CDR3 sequence is 13 residues long. This CDR3 reads CASSPIITGELFF. In DNA form, the CDR3 reads TGTGCCAGCAGCCCTATCATAACCGGGGAGCTGTTTTTT.

The J gene is TRBJ1-3, the V gene TRBV4-2, with D possibly matching TRBD1 (5 bases). The CDR3 totals 16 residues. V lost 0 bases to trimming and J lost 0 bases, with 9 bases between them. Germline CDR1 is LGHNA and CDR2 is YNFKEQ. The CDR3 is CASSQDQGYSGNTIYF. CDR3 coding DNA: TGTGCCAGCAGCCAAGATCAGGGCTACTCTGGAAACACCATATATTTT.

CDR3: CASGETSDSADTQYF. For the CDR3, the DNA is TGTGCCAGCGGTGAGACTAGCGATTCAGCAGATACGCAGTATTTT. The chain recombines TRBV9 with TRBJ2-3; the match to TRBD2 covers 8 bases. The CDR3 runs 15 residues. J lost 4 bases, V lost 7 bases, and 11 bases had no gene match. The V gene's germline CDR1 is SGDLS and CDR2 YYNGEE.

V and J are TRBV7-8 and TRBJ2-7, with D unclear. Trimming cost V 5 bases and J 3 bases, with 11 bases left between them. Germline V gene lookup returns CDR1 SGHVS and CDR2 FQNEAQ. This CDR3 region has 13 residues. CDR3 nucleotides: TGTGCCAGCAGCCGAACAAGTAACTACGAGCAGTACTTC. This encodes CASSRTSNYEQYF.

The chain combines TRBV6-6 with TRBJ2-7; no clear D. The germline V gene encodes CDR1 MNHNY and CDR2 SVGAGI (reference sequence). The CDR3 totals 12 residues. Trimming took off 6 bases at V and 6 bases at J, with 12 bases between the two ends. Written as DNA, the CDR3 is TGTGCCAGCAGGACGGGTGGCGGCGAGCAGTACTTC. Its translation: CASRTGGGEQYF.

CDR3 amino acids: CASSIEGDSGGALGNEQFF. The CDR3 coding sequence is TGTGCCAGTAGTATAGAAGGAGATAGCGGGGGGGCCCTGGGTAATGAGCAGTTCTTC. This chain connects TRBV19 to TRBJ2-1, with TRBD2 matching over 11 bases. Germline trimming cut 0 bases from V and 7 bases from J; bases unmatched to any gene: 14. Looked up from germline, CDR1 is LNHDA and CDR2 is SQIVND (reference sequence). This CDR3 comprises 19 residues.

Written as DNA, the CDR3 is TGTGCCAGTAGTTCCCGTGCGAGACAGGCCAACTACGAGCAGTACTTC. It translates to CASSSRARQANYEQYF. The V call is TRBV19, the J call TRBJ2-7; the D gene is possibly TRBD1 (6 bases). The germline V gene encodes CDR1 LNHDA and CDR2 SQIVND (reference sequence). The CDR3 consists of 16 residues. V lost 5 bases to trimming and J lost 3 bases, with 20 bases between them.

In this sample, this clone turned up once. The gene calls are TRBV5-1 and TRBJ1-5; tentative D call: TRBD1 (6 bases). Trimming left V 5 bases short and J 0 bases short, with 12 bases between. This CDR3 contains 15 residues. Germline-derived CDR1 and CDR2 are SGHRS and YFSETQ. CDR3 amino acids: CASRKDSYSNQPQHF. The CDR3, as DNA: TGCGCCAGCAGAAAGGACAGCTATAGCAATCAGCCCCAGCATTTT.

In this sample, this clone turned up a few times. The CDR3 DNA is TGTGCCAGCAGCTCCCAACCGGGACAGGGTCCCTACGAGCAGTACTTC. Translating it yields CASSSQPGQGPYEQYF. The chain has TRBV7-9 and TRBJ2-7; TRBD1 aligns across 9 bases. Germline V gene data show CDR1 as SEHNR and CDR2 as FQNEAQ (reference sequence). This CDR3 has 16 amino acids. J was trimmed by 2 bases and V by 4 bases; bases with no gene match: 9.

The chain employs TRBV23-1 and TRBJ2-4; TRBD1 aligns across 7 bases. TRBV23-1 belongs to the ORF category, with a function that is uncertain. CDR3 length equals 17 residues. Losses at the gene ends were 3 bases for V and 2 bases for J; bases not matched to a gene: 10. The CDR3 loop reads CASSHEPTGVSKNIQYF. CDR3 bases: TGCGCCAGCAGTCATGAGCCCACAGGGGTTTCCAAAAACATTCAGTACTTC.

The chain has TRBV5-6 and TRBJ2-1; TRBD1 matches at 12 bases. Germline CDR1 and CDR2: SGHDT and YYEEEE. V lost 2 bases, J lost 6 bases, and 3 bases stayed unmatched. The CDR3 is 15 amino acids. The CDR3 region has the DNA TGTGCCAGCAGCTTTTTGGGACAGGGGGCCAATGAGCAGTTCTTC. It yields the protein CASSFLGQGANEQFF.

The chain carries TRBV9 and TRBJ1-4, with 8 bases that match TRBD1. This CDR3 has 16 residues. The V segment lost 1 base and the J segment 3 bases; nucleotides outside the gene matches: 5. Germline V gives CDR1 SGDLS, CDR2 YYNGEE. For the CDR3, the DNA is TGTGCCAGCAGCGTATCAGTGGGACAGGCTAATGAAAAACTGTTTTTT. This translates into CASSVSVGQANEKLFF.

The chain employs TRBV6-5 and TRBJ1-1; a possible D gene is TRBD1 (5 bases). The CDR3 covers 14 residues. Trimming stripped 0 bases from V and 3 bases from J, with 8 bases between. Germline values: CDR1 MNHEY, CDR2 SVGAGI. The CDR3 region has the DNA TGTGCCAGCAGTTACTCGCGGGGGTACACTGAAGCTTTCTTT. Its protein is CASSYSRGYTEAFF.

V usage is TRBV5-1 and J usage is TRBJ2-2; D is perhaps TRBD2 (6 bases). V lost 8 bases to trimming and J lost 3 bases, with 11 bases between them. The CDR3 covers 13 residues. Germline V gene lookup returns CDR1 SGHRS and CDR2 YFSETQ. The CDR3 is CASLAYDTGELFF. CDR3 in DNA: TGCGCCAGTCTAGCGTATGACACCGGGGAGCTGTTTTTT. The full variable domain, rest sourced from reference TRBV5-1 and TRBJ2-2, is KAGVTQTPRYLIKTRGQQVTLSCSPISGHRSVSWYQQTPGQGLQFLFEYFSETQRNKGNFPGRFSGRQFSNSRSEMNVSTLELGDSALYLCASLAYDTGELFFGEGSRLTVL.

This chain uses TRBV5-1 with TRBJ2-5; 10 nucleotides agree with TRBD2. This CDR3 region has 15 residues. Germline V gene sequence: CDR1 SGHRS, CDR2 YFSETQ. The junction had 4 bases not matched to a gene; V was cut back by 1 base and J by 4 bases. Written as DNA, the CDR3 is TGCGCCAGCAGCTTGCAGCGGGAGGGCCGAGAGACCCAGTACTTC. This codes for CASSLQREGRETQYF.

The chain recombines TRBV7-3 with TRBJ1-1, with D possibly TRBD1 on 5 matching bases. Trimming removed 5 bases from V and 4 bases from J, with 23 bases in between. Germline assignment: CDR1 SGHTA and CDR2 FQGTGA. The CDR3 length is 17 residues. CDR3 amino acids: CASSDTPGLLSGTEAFF. CDR3 coding DNA: TGTGCCAGCAGCGACACCCCGGGACTCCTTTCGGGCACTGAAGCTTTCTTT.

The CDR3 sequence: CASSQTPLYEQYF. As DNA, the CDR3 is TGCGCCAGCAGCCAAACTCCTCTATACGAGCAGTACTTC. This chain uses TRBV4-1 with TRBJ2-7, with D uncertain. V lost 2 bases, J lost 4 bases, and 9 bases lay in between. CDR1 is MGHRA and CDR2 is YSYEKL in the germline V gene. The CDR3 totals 13 residues.

The gene calls are TRBV15 and TRBJ2-7; D gene unclear. V lost 0 bases, J lost 2 bases, and 8 bases lay in between. Germline assignment: CDR1 LNHNV and CDR2 YYDKDF (reference sequence). The CDR3 contains 14 residues. The CDR3 nucleotides are TGTGCCACCAGCAGAGATACGCGGACCTACGAGCAGTACTTC. It translates to CATSRDTRTYEQYF.

The V gene is TRBV14, the J gene TRBJ1-5, with 9 bases identical to TRBD1. Germline V lookup: CDR1 SGHDN, CDR2 FVKESK. Trimming removed 6 bases from V and 0 bases from J; junction bases left unmatched: 9. This CDR3 has 17 amino acids. The CDR3 DNA follows: TGTGCCAGCAGAGAGGACAGGGGCCCTCATAGCAATCAGCCCCAGCATTTT. This translates into CASREDRGPHSNQPQHF.

The CDR3 DNA reads TGTGCCAGCAGCGTCTCCTGGGGGACTAGCGGGGGGCCACAAGAGACCCAGTACTTC. This gives the protein CASSVSWGTSGGPQETQYF. The chain combines TRBV9 with TRBJ2-5; 15 bases match TRBD2. This CDR3 has 19 amino acids. V was pared by 2 bases and J by 2 bases, with 10 bases of the junction left unmatched. The germline gives CDR1 SGDLS, CDR2 YYNGEE.

The gene calls are TRBV5-1 and TRBJ2-1; 10 nucleotides match TRBD2. After removal of 6 bases from V and 5 bases from J, the junction contained 2 bases not matched to a gene. CDR1 is SGHRS, CDR2 YFSETQ, per germline. This CDR3 contains 13 residues. In DNA, the CDR3 is TGCGCCAGCACGCTAGCGGGGGACAATGAGCAGTTCTTC. This codes for CASTLAGDNEQFF.

V gene TRBV7-9 combines with J gene TRBJ2-7; 7 bases map to TRBD1. The CDR3 totals 15 residues. Per germline, CDR1 SEHNR and CDR2 FQNEAQ (reference sequence). Trimming cost V 1 base and J 5 bases; bases outside gene matches: 8. DNA for the CDR3: TGTGCCAGCAGCTTAGGATTAACAGGGGAAGACGAGCAGTACTTC. Translation gives CASSLGLTGEDEQYF. The full variable domain, its missing parts supplied by reference TRBV7-9 and TRBJ2-7, is DTGVSQNPRHKITKRGQNVTFRCDPISEHNRLYWYRQTLGQGPEFLTYFQNEAQLEKSRLLSDRFSAERPKGSFSTLEIQRTEQGDSAMYLCASSLGLTGEDEQYFGPGTRLTVT.

This clone was detected only a few times. The rearrangement uses TRBV15 and TRBJ2-5; maybe TRBD2 (5 bases). The CDR3 consists of 14 residues. V gave up 3 bases and J gave up 5 bases, with 13 bases separating them. The germline CDR1 and CDR2 sequences are LNHNV and YYDKDF (reference sequence). The CDR3 here is CATSRGLALETQYF. The DNA for the CDR3 is TGTGCCACCAGCAGGGGGTTAGCGTTGGAGACCCAGTACTTC.

This clone came up many times. The chain uses TRBV29-1 and TRBJ1-1, with no clear D. The CDR3 totals 11 residues. Trimming took 0 bases from V and 5 from J, leaving 4 bases between them. In germline, CDR1 is SQVTM, CDR2 ANQGSEA. The DNA of the CDR3 is TGCAGCGTTGAAGATCGTACTGAAGCTTTCTTT. Its translation is CSVEDRTEAFF.

The chain is built from TRBV19 and TRBJ2-7; a weak D match, TRBD2 (5 bases). CDR3 length equals 17 residues. Germline assignment: CDR1 LNHDA and CDR2 SQIVND (reference sequence). V gave up 5 bases and J gave up 4 bases, with 24 bases separating them. CDR3 in DNA: TGTGCCAGTAGTTCTTCGAAGGCCGGGGAATCGCTATACGAGCAGTACTTC. Translation: CASSSSKAGESLYEQYF.